One sample yielded the 30 T cell receptor beta chains listed below, sequenced in a study of metastatic and nonmetastatic thyroid tumors (dated by TCRdb to the early 2020s). Before undergoing thyroid surgery, none of the patients had been given any kind of treatment. Preparation of the library involved PCR. Sequencing instrument: Illumina HiSeq 4000. TCRdb cleaned the public reads at Q25 with fastp, built clones with MiXCR and kept in-frame beta chains. The sample has about 10,000 clones on record, 25% to 40% of them singletons. The top ten clones comprise about 4.8% of the sample. What was sequenced was tumor tissue. The receptor set was obtained from a female donor with papillary thyroid cancer or a benign thyroid nodule (not recorded which). Some clones in this sample may be carry-over from other donors' samples.

This clone was seen once. The V call is TRBV3-1, the J call TRBJ1-1, with D unclear. V lost 1 base, J lost 1 base, and 10 bases lay in between. The CDR3 runs 15 residues. The germline V gene has CDR1 LGHDT and CDR2 YNNKEL (reference sequence). CDR3 protein: CASSQGWGGNTEAFF. CDR3 coding DNA: TGTGCCAGCAGCCAAGGATGGGGTGGGAACACTGAAGCTTTCTTT. The variable domain in full, with the rest retrieved from reference TRBV3-1 and TRBJ1-1, is DTAVSQTPKYLVTQMGNDKSIKCEQNLGHDTMYWYKQDSKKFLKIMFSYNNKELIINETVPNRFSPKSPDKAHLNLHINSLELGDSAVYFCASSQGWGGNTEAFFGQGTRLTVV.

This chain joins TRBV27 and TRBJ2-5; possible D gene TRBD2, 5 bases. Trimming took off 5 bases at V and 5 bases at J, with 15 bases between the two ends. The germline V gene has CDR1 MNHEY and CDR2 SMNVEV (reference sequence). This CDR3 has 14 amino acids. CDR3 loop: CASSPRDPRETQYF. CDR3 bases: TGTGCCAGCAGTCCGAGGGATCCCAGGGAGACCCAGTACTTC.

The CDR3 sequence: CASSSWRAENEQFF. In DNA form, the CDR3 reads TGTGCCAGCAGCTCCTGGAGGGCCGAGAATGAGCAGTTCTTC. The chain links TRBV7-3 to TRBJ2-1; tentatively, D is TRBD2 (6 bases). The CDR3 runs to 14 residues. V gave up 4 bases and J gave up 7 bases, with 14 bases separating them. Per the germline V gene, CDR1 is SGHTA and CDR2 is FQGTGA.

The table lists this clone with a few counts. The DNA for the CDR3 is TGTGCCAGCAAGAAATCCGCAGATGAAGCTTTCTTT. Translation gives CASKKSADEAFF. V is TRBV6-1 and J is TRBJ1-1; no clear D gene. CDR3 size: 12 residues. The ends were cut back, 7 bases at V and 7 bases at J, with 13 bases in the middle. Per the germline V gene, CDR1 is MNHNS and CDR2 is SASEGT.

By its share, this clone is large. The chain joins TRBV5-1 to TRBJ1-1; D perhaps matches TRBD1 (6 bases). Germline loops: CDR1 SGHRS, CDR2 YFSETQ. V lost 6 bases to trimming and J lost 8 bases, with 20 bases between them. The CDR3 contains 14 residues. The CDR3 DNA sequence: TGCGCCAGCAAAAGTTCAGGGGATCTACTCGAAGCTTTCTTT. Translated, it gives CASKSSGDLLEAFF.

As regards this clone: Lacking the conserved final phenylalanine or tryptophan, this CDR3 likely reflects a read error. The gene calls are TRBV20-1 and TRBJ1-1, with TRBD1 matching over 9 bases. Germline V gives CDR1 DFQATT, CDR2 SNEGSKA (reference sequence). There are 16 residues in the CDR3. The CDR3 protein is CSASDGTGKMNNEAFS. CDR3 nucleotide sequence: TGCAGTGCTAGTGACGGGACAGGGAAAATGAACAATGAAGCTTTCTCT.

This clone was found a few times. Compared with germline, one end of the junction differs, possibly owing to a read error. This chain uses TRBV5-6 with TRBJ2-1, with TRBD2 matching over 10 bases. This CDR3 is built from 15 residues. CDR1 SGHDT and CDR2 YYEEEE come from the germline V gene. The CDR3 is CSSSFLSGRAREQFF. The CDR3 bases are TGTTCCAGCAGCTTCCTAAGCGGGAGGGCCAGGGAGCAGTTCTTC.

Relative to its sample, this clone is medium-sized. The rearrangement joins TRBV19 to TRBJ2-1, with D perhaps matching TRBD1 (5 bases). Germline V gene data show CDR1 as LNHDA and CDR2 as SQIVND (reference sequence). V shed 3 bases and J shed 6 bases, with 15 bases lying between them. The CDR3 runs to 15 residues. Written as DNA, the CDR3 is TGTGCCAGTAGTATGGGGCCGGTTGCGATCAATGAGCAGTTCTTC. Translating it yields CASSMGPVAINEQFF.

The rearrangement joins TRBV3-1 to TRBJ2-3; 12 nucleotides match TRBD2. The CDR3 consists of 18 residues. From germline, CDR1 is LGHDT and CDR2 YNNKEL (reference sequence). V trimming: 0 bases; J trimming: 2 bases; junction bases outside the gene matches: 6. CDR3 DNA sequence: TGTGCCAGCAGCCAAGAAGACGGACTAGCGGGATTCACAGATACGCAGTATTTT. Residues: CASSQEDGLAGFTDTQYF.

The CDR3 sequence: CASRKTGRVDDTQYF. The CDR3 DNA sequence: TGTGCCAGCAGAAAGACGGGGAGGGTGGACGATACGCAGTATTTT. The chain combines TRBV11-1 with TRBJ2-3, with 7 positions matching TRBD2. The CDR3 is made up of 15 amino acids. Germline V gene sequence: CDR1 SGHAT, CDR2 FQDESV (reference sequence). J gave up 6 bases and V 6 bases, and 12 bases lay outside the gene matches. The entire variable domain, with the rest obtained from reference TRBV11-1 and TRBJ2-3, is as follows: EAEVAQSPRYKITEKSQAVAFWCDPISGHATLYWYRQILGQGPELLVQFQDESVVDDSQLPKDRFSAERLKGVDSTLKIQPAELGDSAMYLCASRKTGRVDDTQYFGPGTRLTVL.

This clone was counted a few times. Compared with germline, one end of the junction differs, possibly owing to a read error. The chain recombines TRBV11-1 with TRBJ2-7, with D perhaps TRBD2 (6 bases). Looked up from germline, CDR1 is SGHAT and CDR2 is FQDESV (reference sequence). This CDR3 is built from 14 residues. Here the CDR3 DNA reads TGTGCCATCAGCTTGCCCTGGACTAACGACGAGCAGTACTTC. It codes for CAISLPWTNDEQYF.

The chain joins TRBV7-8 to TRBJ1-1; D unclear. Germline CDR1 reads SGHVS; CDR2 reads FQNEAQ. The CDR3 is 14 residues long. With 7 bases removed from V and 1 base from J, the gap between germline ends came to 13 bases. This CDR3 reads CASTLERGNTEAFF. Here the CDR3 DNA reads TGTGCCAGCACCCTCGAGCGGGGGAACACTGAAGCTTTCTTT.

This clone occurred a few times. This rearrangement joins TRBV12-5 to TRBJ2-1, with TRBD2 identical over 11 bases. Losses at the gene ends were 3 bases for V and 8 bases for J; bases not matched to a gene: 6. In germline, CDR1 is LGHNT, CDR2 FRNRAP. This CDR3 is 15 amino acids long. The CDR3 reads CASGFRTSGYDEQFF. CDR3 DNA sequence: TGTGCTAGTGGTTTCAGGACTAGCGGGTATGATGAGCAGTTCTTC. The whole variable domain, filled in from reference TRBV12-5 and TRBJ2-1, reads DARVTQTPRHKVTEMGQEVTMRCQPILGHNTVFWYRQTMMQGLELLAYFRNRAPLDDSGMPKDRFSAEMPDATLATLKIQPSEPRDSAVYFCASGFRTSGYDEQFFGPGTRLTVL.

This clone qualifies as medium-sized. The chain is built from TRBV6-5 and TRBJ2-1; 7 bases are shared with TRBD2. The CDR3 has 13 residues. Trimming cost V 3 bases and J 9 bases; bases outside gene matches: 5. Germline CDR1 and CDR2: MNHEY and SVGAGI. The CDR3, as DNA: TGTGCCAGCAGTTATCGGCTAGCGGCTGAGCAGTTCTTC. Amino acid sequence: CASSYRLAAEQFF.

This clone was seen a few times. The chain joins TRBV5-1 to TRBJ2-7, with 10 bases that match TRBD1. This CDR3 has 19 amino acids. CDR1 SGHRS and CDR2 YFSETQ come from the germline V gene. Losses at the gene ends were 4 bases for V and 1 base for J; bases not matched to a gene: 17. CDR3 sequence: CASSPHKATDRGRSYEQYF. The CDR3 region has the DNA TGCGCCAGCAGCCCGCATAAGGCAACAGACAGGGGGCGATCCTACGAGCAGTACTTC.

The J gene is TRBJ2-7, the V gene TRBV7-8; D is possibly TRBD2 (6 bases). This CDR3 is 14 amino acids long. The germline V gene has CDR1 SGHVS and CDR2 FQNEAQ. Deletions cut 6 bases from V and 4 bases from J, with 16 bases between. CDR3 sequence (DNA): TGTGCCAGCAGTTCGACGGGGCGGGAATACGAGCAGTACTTC. Its translation: CASSSTGREYEQYF.

The J gene is TRBJ1-2, the V gene TRBV15; D is undetermined. Trimming left V 0 bases short and J 4 bases short, with 9 bases between. Germline values: CDR1 LNHNV, CDR2 YYDKDF (reference sequence). The CDR3 extends over 14 amino acids. The CDR3 region is CATSRDSGPYGYTF. The CDR3 DNA is TGTGCCACCAGCAGAGACTCGGGTCCCTATGGCTACACCTTC. The full variable domain, with the rest looked up from reference TRBV15 and TRBJ1-2, is DAMVIQNPRYQVTQFGKPVTLSCSQTLNHNVMYWYQQKSSQAPKLLFHYYDKDFNNEADTPDNFQSRRPNTSFCFLDIRSPGLGDTAMYLCATSRDSGPYGYTFGSGTRLTVV.

V and J are TRBV6-1 and TRBJ1-2, with a weak D call TRBD1 (5 bases). CDR1 and CDR2 (germline): MNHNS, SASEGT. CDR3 length equals 14 residues. V was clipped by 7 bases and J by 6 bases, with 18 bases between them. The DNA of the CDR3 is TGTGCCAGCACTCCCCGGGTGGGGCGGAATGGCTACACCTTC. Protein: CASTPRVGRNGYTF.

This sequence joins TRBV27 and TRBJ2-3, with D unresolved. The CDR3 extends over 16 amino acids. Looked up from germline, CDR1 is MNHEY and CDR2 is SMNVEV (reference sequence). The V end was cut by 1 base, the J end by 4 bases, with 15 bases between. The CDR3 nucleotides are TGTGCCAGCAGTTTATGGCCGGTACAGTGCGCAGATACGCAGTATTTT. Translation gives CASSLWPVQCADTQYF.

The DNA of the CDR3 is TGCGCCAGCCTTAAGAACCTGAACACTGAAGCTTTCTTT. It is translated as CASLKNLNTEAFF. The rearrangement links TRBV5-1 to TRBJ1-1; D remains unclear. The CDR3 is made up of 13 amino acids. Germline lookup yields CDR1 SGHRS and CDR2 YFSETQ. Trimming removed 7 bases at V and 0 bases at J, with 10 bases between.

The rearrangement links TRBV20-1 to TRBJ1-1; TRBD1 might be the D (6 bases). Germline V gene data show CDR1 as DFQATT and CDR2 as SNEGSKA (reference sequence). V gave up 2 bases and J gave up 3 bases, with 16 bases separating them. CDR3 length equals 15 residues. The CDR3 region has the DNA TGCAGTGCTAGATCGGGCAGGGGAGGAGACACTGAAGCTTTCTTT. As protein: CSARSGRGGDTEAFF.

Turning to this clone: Other DNA variants within this sample encode the same CDR3. V gene TRBV4-1 combines with J gene TRBJ2-7; D is unresolved. CDR1 and CDR2 from the germline V gene are MGHRA and YSYEKL. V lost 4 bases and J lost 3, with 16 bases in between. The CDR3 loop spans 15 amino acids. In DNA form, the CDR3 reads TGCGCCAGCAGCCCGTCTCTCTACGAGGTCTACGAGCAGTACTTC. Protein product: CASSPSLYEVYEQYF.

This clone was seen a few times. DNA for the CDR3: TGTGCCAGCAGACGGAGGGTTCAGGACTACGAGCAGTACTTC. Protein sequence: CASRRRVQDYEQYF. The V gene is TRBV6-1, the J gene TRBJ2-7, with D possibly TRBD2 on 6 matching bases. Trimming pared 6 bases from V and 3 bases from J, leaving 15 bases between. The CDR3 consists of 14 residues. The germline V gene encodes CDR1 MNHNS and CDR2 SASEGT.

This chain uses TRBV20-1 with TRBJ2-1; TRBD2 matches at 9 bases. Germline lookup yields CDR1 DFQATT and CDR2 SNEGSKA (reference sequence). This CDR3 is built from 17 residues. V was clipped by 0 bases and J by 0 bases; unmatched bases: 6. CDR3 DNA sequence: TGCAGTGCTAGAGATCTAAATAGCGGGGGCTCCTACAATGAGCAGTTCTTC. Its translation: CSARDLNSGGSYNEQFF.

The chain is built from TRBV15 and TRBJ2-3, with 10 bases identical to TRBD2. The CDR3 extends over 17 amino acids. CDR1 and CDR2 from the germline V gene are LNHNV and YYDKDF (reference sequence). The trim removed 5 bases at V and 4 bases at J, leaving 12 bases unmatched. CDR3 coding DNA: TGTGCCACCAGCGGGCTACTAGCGGGAATCGAATCAGATACGCAGTATTTT. Amino acids: CATSGLLAGIESDTQYF.

This clone is medium-sized in the sample. The rearrangement uses TRBV5-1 and TRBJ2-7, with 12 nucleotides matching TRBD2. J lost 4 bases, V lost 3 bases, and 8 bases had no gene match. Germline-derived CDR1 and CDR2 are SGHRS and YFSETQ. The CDR3 covers 16 residues. The CDR3 sequence: CASSYGRLAGVYEQYF. CDR3 DNA: TGCGCCAGCAGCTATGGGAGACTAGCGGGAGTTTACGAGCAGTACTTC.

The chain recombines TRBV19 with TRBJ2-3; no clear D. Germline values: CDR1 LNHDA, CDR2 SQIVND (reference sequence). Trimming pared 3 bases from V and 4 bases from J, leaving 8 bases between. The CDR3 extends over 13 amino acids. CDR3 protein: CASSILEADTQYF. CDR3 DNA sequence: TGTGCCAGTAGTATCCTAGAGGCAGATACGCAGTATTTT.

Only a few counts were recorded for this clone. V and J are TRBV12-3 or TRBV12-4 and TRBJ2-7, with 12 bases identical to TRBD2. The CDR3 consists of 15 residues. The junction had 4 bases not matched to a gene; V was cut back by 5 bases and J by 2 bases. CDR3 loop: CASSPLAGGPYEQYF. The DNA of the CDR3 is TGTGCCAGCAGTCCCCTAGCGGGAGGGCCCTACGAGCAGTACTTC.

In its sample, this clone was seen a few times. With a much larger clone just one base away, this may be a read error. The chain has TRBV6-2 or TRBV6-3 and TRBJ2-2; D is uncertain. This CDR3 is 12 amino acids long. CDR1 is MNHEY and CDR2 is SVGEGT in the germline V gene. CDR3 in amino acids: CASSYNNGELFF. The CDR3 coding sequence is TGTGCCAGCAGTTATAACAACGGGGAGCTGTTTTTT.

Ten or more counts support this clone. V gene TRBV7-2 combines with J gene TRBJ2-7, with unresolved D. The CDR3 runs 13 residues. Germline V gene lookup returns CDR1 SGHTA and CDR2 FQGNSA. The germline V and J ends were trimmed by 7 bases and 3 bases, with 13 bases remaining between them. As DNA, the CDR3 is TGTGCCAGCAATATTATGTACAGCTACGAGCAGTACTTC. This gives the protein CASNIMYSYEQYF.